Reported below is one T cell receptor (beta chain). Its cognate antigen is unknown. The sample belongs to a study of cytomegalovirus exposure and HLA in healthy donors. Overall study results and limits: It was only CMV serostatus that was available as immune exposure information.

Researchers ran the PCR with 60 Vbeta and 13 Jbeta primers. Measured with immunoSEQ multiplex PCR; TCRdb has only the in-frame clones, and not every one. This sample's table reports roughly 78,000 clones. This receptor was obtained from a boy aged 10-17 years in good health and CMV-seronegative. Input material: PBMCs.

CDR3 nucleotide sequence: TGTGCCAGTAGGTCAGCGGGAAGGGACAAAAACATTCAGTACTTC. Translated, it gives CASRSAGRDKNIQYF. The gene calls are TRBV19 and TRBJ2-4; 7 bases fit TRBD2. The germline gives CDR1 LNHDA, CDR2 SQIVND (reference sequence). CDR3 length equals 15 residues. V shed 6 bases, J shed 3 bases, and the junction held 8 bases outside the gene matches.